This note documents a single TCR beta chain sequence. Its antigen is not identified. The time point was: week 11, during vaccination. The investigators gave 300 ug of mutant IDH1 20-mer peptide in each vaccine dose, together with topical imiquimod. The entry originates in a study of a mutant IDH1 vaccine in newly diagnosed glioma. The CDR3 is 14 residues long. Trimming pared 0 bases from V and 7 bases from J, leaving 13 bases between. From germline, CDR1 is MGHRA and CDR2 YSYEKL. Study outcomes and limitations: In 80% to 95% of patients, immune responses induced by the vaccine occurred.

Using immunoSEQ multiplex PCR, the repertoire was profiled, and TCRdb retains in-frame clones only, with some absent. The sample includes about 130,000 clones, around four fifths of them seen just once. The source is a man aged 35-49 years with glioma. The sequencing here drew on PBMCs, taken from a glioma patient whose treatment included an IDH1 peptide vaccine. The J gene is TRBJ2-7, the V gene TRBV4-1, with unresolved D. The CDR3 loop reads CASSQDFALGEQYF. The CDR3 DNA reads TGCGCCAGCAGCCAAGATTTCGCCCTCGGGGAGCAGTACTTC.